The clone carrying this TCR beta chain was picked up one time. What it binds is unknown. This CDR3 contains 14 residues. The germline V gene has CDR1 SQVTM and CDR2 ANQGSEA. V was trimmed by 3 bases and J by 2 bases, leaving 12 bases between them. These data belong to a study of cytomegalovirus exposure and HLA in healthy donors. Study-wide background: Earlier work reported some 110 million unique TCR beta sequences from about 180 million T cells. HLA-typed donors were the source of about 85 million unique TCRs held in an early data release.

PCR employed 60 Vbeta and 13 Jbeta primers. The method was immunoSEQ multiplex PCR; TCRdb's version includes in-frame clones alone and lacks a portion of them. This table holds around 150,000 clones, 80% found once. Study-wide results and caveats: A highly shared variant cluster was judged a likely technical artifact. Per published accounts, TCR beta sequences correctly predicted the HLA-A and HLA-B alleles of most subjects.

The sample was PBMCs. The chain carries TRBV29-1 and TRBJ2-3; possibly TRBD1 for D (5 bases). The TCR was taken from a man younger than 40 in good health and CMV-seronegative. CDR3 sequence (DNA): TGCAGCGTTGAGCCGGACACCTACACAGATACGCAGTATTTT. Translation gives CSVEPDTYTDTQYF.